This T cell receptor beta chain was captured in a study of identical twins. CDR1 LGHDT and CDR2 YNNKEL come from the germline V gene (reference sequence). CDR3 size: 12 residues. Trimming removed 4 bases at V and 8 bases at J, with 9 bases between. TCRdb fed the 5' RACE reads into MiXCR, producing one record per CDR3 protein. The sample includes nearly 900,000 distinct CDR3 sequences, roughly an eighth of them seen just once. This clonotype was observed many times. These data were also filed under a second study, of yellow fever vaccine responses in identical twins.

The source material was PBMCs. The chain has TRBV3-1 and TRBJ2-1; D is unclear. The sequence came from a young woman in good health. The CDR3 DNA reads TGTGCCAGCAGCCCCCCTTCTGATGAGCAGTTCTTC. This sequence encodes CASSPPSDEQFF.